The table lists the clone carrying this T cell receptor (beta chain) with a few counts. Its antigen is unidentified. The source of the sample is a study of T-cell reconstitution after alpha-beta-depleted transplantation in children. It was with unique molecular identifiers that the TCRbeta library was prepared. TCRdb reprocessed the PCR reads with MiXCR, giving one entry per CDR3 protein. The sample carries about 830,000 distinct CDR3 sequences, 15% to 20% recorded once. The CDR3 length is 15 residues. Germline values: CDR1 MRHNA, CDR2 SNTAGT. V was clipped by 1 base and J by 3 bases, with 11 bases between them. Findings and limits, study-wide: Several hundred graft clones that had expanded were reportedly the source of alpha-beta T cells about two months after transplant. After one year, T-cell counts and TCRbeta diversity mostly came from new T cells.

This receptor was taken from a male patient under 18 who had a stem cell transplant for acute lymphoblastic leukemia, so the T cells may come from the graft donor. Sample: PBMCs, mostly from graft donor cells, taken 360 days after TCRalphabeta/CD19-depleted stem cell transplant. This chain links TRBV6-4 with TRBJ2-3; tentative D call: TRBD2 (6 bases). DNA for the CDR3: TGTGCCAGCAGTGACTACGGGGGAGAGACAGATACGCAGTATTTT. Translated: CASSDYGGETDTQYF.